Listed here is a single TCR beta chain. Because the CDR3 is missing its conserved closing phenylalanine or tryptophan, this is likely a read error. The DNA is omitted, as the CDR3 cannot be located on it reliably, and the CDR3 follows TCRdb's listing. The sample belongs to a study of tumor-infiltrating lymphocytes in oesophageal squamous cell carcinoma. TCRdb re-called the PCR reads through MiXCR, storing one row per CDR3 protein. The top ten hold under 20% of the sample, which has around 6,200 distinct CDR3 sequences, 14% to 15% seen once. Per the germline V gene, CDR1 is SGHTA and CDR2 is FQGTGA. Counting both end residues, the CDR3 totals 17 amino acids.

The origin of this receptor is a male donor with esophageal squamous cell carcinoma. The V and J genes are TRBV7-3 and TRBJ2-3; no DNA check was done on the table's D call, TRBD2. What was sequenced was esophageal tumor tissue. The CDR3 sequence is CASSLGSSSYNEQFFGP.